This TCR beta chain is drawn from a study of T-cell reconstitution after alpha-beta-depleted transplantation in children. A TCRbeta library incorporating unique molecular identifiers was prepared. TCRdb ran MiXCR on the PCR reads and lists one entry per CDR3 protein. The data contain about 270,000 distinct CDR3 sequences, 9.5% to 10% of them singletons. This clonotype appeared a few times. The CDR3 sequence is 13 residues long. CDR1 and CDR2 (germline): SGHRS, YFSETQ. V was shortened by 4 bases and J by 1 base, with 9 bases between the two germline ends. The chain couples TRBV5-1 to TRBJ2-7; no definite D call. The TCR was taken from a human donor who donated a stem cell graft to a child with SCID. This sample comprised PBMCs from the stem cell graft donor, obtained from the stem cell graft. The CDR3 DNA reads TGCGCCAGCAGCCCCCTCCAGTCCTACGAGCAGTACTTC. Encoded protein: CASSPLQSYEQYF.